This T cell receptor (beta chain) was documented in a study of yellow fever vaccine responses in identical twins. Study-wide results and limits: Twin vaccine T cell responses reportedly seemed partly convergent, partly personalized.

The V gene lost 4 bases and the J gene lost 0 bases, with 10 bases spanning the gap. The CDR3 totals 15 residues. Germline-derived CDR1 and CDR2 are MNHEY and SVGAGI. A note on this clonotype: Its target is not known.

TCRdb re-called the RT-PCR reads through MiXCR, storing one row per CDR3 protein. The table has over 8,500 distinct CDR3 sequences, roughly 82% seen once; the top ten hold nearly 7.5%. The source material was T cells from blood (PBMCs), unsorted or a sorted subset (not recorded which), sampled before or after yellow fever vaccination (not recorded which). The genes are TRBV6-5 and TRBJ2-1; a possible D gene is TRBD1 (5 bases). The receptor comes from a woman aged 18-29 years who received the yellow fever vaccine. The CDR3 reads CASSLTESSYNEQFF. DNA of the CDR3: TGTGCCAGCAGTTTGACAGAAAGCTCCTACAATGAGCAGTTCTTC.